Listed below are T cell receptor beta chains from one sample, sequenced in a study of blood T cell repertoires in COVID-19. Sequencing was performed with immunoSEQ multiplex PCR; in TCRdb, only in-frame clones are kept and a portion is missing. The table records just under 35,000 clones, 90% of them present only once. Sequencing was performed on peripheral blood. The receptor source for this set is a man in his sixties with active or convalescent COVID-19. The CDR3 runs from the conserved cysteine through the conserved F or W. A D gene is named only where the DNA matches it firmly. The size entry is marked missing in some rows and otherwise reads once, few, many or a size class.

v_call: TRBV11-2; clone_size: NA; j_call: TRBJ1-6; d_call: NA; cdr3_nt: TGTGCCAGCAGCTCTGGGTTTGGCAGGCTTAATTCACCCCTCCACTTT; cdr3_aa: CASSSGFGRLNSPLHF
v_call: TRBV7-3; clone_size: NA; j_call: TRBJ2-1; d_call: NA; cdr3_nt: TGTGCCAGCAGCTTAGGAGGATCAGTCTCTGAGCAGTTCTTC; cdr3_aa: CASSLGGSVSEQFF
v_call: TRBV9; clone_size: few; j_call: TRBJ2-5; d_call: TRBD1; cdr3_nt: TGTGCCAGCAGCGAGGGGACAGTCCAAGAGACCCAGTACTTC; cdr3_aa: CASSEGTVQETQYF
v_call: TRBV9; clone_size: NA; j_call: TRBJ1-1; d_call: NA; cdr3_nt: TGTGCCAGCAGCCTCGGGGGATTGAACACTGAAGCTTTCTTT; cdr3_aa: CASSLGGLNTEAFF
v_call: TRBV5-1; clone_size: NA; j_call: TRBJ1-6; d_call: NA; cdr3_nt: TGCGCCAGCAGCTTGGCCGGTCAGGGTGGGTTTTCACCCCTCCACTTT; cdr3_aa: CASSLAGQGGFSPLHF
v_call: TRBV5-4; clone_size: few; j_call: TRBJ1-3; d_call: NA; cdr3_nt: TGTGCCAGCAGCTCAAGGCGGCAGGGCGGAAACACCATATATTTT; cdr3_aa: CASSSRRQGGNTIYF
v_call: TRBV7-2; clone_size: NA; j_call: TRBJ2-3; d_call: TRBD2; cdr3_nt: TGTGCCAGCAGCGCCGGACTAGCGGCTAGCACAGATACGCAGTATTTT; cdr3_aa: CASSAGLAASTDTQYF
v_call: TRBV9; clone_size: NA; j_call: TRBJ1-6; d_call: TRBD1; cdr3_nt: TGTGCCAGCAGCACCGGGGACAGCTATAATTCACCCCTCCACTTT; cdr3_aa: CASSTGDSYNSPLHF
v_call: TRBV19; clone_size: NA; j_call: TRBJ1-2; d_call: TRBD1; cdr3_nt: TGTGCCAGTTCGCGACCGGGACAGGGGATTAACTATGGCTACACCTTC; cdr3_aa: CASSRPGQGINYGYTF
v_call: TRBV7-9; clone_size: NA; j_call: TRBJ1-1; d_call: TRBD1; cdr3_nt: TGTGCCAGCAGCTTACCCAGGGGGCGGGACACTGAAGCTTTCTTT; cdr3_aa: CASSLPRGRDTEAFF
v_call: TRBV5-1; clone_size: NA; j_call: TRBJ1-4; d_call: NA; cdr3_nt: TGCGCCAGCAGCACGACGATGACACCCTCTAATGAAAAACTGTTTTTT; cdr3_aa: CASSTTMTPSNEKLFF
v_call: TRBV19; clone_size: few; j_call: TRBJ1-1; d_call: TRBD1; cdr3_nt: TGTGCCAGTAGGGACAGGGGCGAGAACACTGAAGCTTTCTTT; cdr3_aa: CASRDRGENTEAFF
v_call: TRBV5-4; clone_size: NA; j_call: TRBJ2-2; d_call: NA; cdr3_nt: TGTGCCAGCAGCGGGGGGGGGCGAGTGACCGGGGAGCTGTTTTTT; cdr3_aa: CASSGGGRVTGELFF
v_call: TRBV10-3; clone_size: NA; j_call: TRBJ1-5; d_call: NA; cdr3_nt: TGTGCCGTCAAGGCGGGAATCGGGCTCCATCAGCCCCAGCATTTT; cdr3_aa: CAVKAGIGLHQPQHF
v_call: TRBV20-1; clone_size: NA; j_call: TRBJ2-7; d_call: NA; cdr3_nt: TGCAGTGCTCTCCACAGGGACGAGCAGTACTTC; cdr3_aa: CSALHRDEQYF
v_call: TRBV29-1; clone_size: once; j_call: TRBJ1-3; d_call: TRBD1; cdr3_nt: TGCAGCGTTGAGCGGGACAGCTCTGGAAACACCATATATTTT; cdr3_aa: CSVERDSSGNTIYF
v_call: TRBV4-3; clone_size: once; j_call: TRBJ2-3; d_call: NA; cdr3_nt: TGCGCCAGCAGCCAAGAGGCAACCCCAGATACGCAGTATTTT; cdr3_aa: CASSQEATPDTQYF
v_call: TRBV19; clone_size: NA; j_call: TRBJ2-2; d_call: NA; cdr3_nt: TGTGCCAGCGAGCTCCAGCGTCGATCGAACACCGGGGAGCTGTTTTTT; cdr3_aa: CASELQRRSNTGELFF
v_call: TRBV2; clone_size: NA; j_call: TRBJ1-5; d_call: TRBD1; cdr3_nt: TGTGCCAGCAGTGGGGGGACAGGGTCTCAGCCCCAGCATTTT; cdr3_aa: CASSGGTGSQPQHF
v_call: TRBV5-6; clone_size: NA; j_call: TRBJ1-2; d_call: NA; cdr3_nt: TGTGCCAGCAGCTTGGAACAGAGCTATGGCTACACCTTC; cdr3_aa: CASSLEQSYGYTF
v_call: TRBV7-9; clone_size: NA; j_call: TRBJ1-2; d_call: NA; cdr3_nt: TGTGCCAGCAGCTCGCCAGGGAACTTCTATGGCTACACCTTC; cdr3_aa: CASSSPGNFYGYTF
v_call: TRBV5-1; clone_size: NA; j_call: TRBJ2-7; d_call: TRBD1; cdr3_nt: TGCGCCAGCAGCTTGGGAGGGACAGGGAGGTCCTACGAGCAGTACTTC; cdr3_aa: CASSLGGTGRSYEQYF
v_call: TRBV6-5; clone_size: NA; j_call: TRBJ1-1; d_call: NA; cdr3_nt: TGTGCCAGCAGGGTAAAGACAGGTAGCACTGAAGCTTTCTTT; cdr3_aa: CASRVKTGSTEAFF
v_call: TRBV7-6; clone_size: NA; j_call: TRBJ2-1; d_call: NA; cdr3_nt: TGTGCCAGCAGCTTAGTGCTTTGGGGGGGACATGGGGAGCAGTTCTTC; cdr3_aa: CASSLVLWGGHGEQFF
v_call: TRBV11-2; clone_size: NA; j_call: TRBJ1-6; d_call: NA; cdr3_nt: TGTGCCAGCAGCTCTCCGGGAACAAGGCATTCACCCCTCCACTTT; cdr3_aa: CASSSPGTRHSPLHF
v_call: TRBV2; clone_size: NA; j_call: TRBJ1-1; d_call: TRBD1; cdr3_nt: TGTGCCAGCAGTGTAGCGACAGGGTTAACTGAAGCTTTCTTT; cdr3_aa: CASSVATGLTEAFF
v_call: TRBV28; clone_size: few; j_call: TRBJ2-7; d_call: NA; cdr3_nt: TGTGCCAGCAGTTCCAGATACGAGCAGTACTTC; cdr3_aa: CASSSRYEQYF
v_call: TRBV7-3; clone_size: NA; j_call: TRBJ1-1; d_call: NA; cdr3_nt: TGTGCCAGCAGCTCCACAGGGTATGAAGCTTTCTTT; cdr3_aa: CASSSTGYEAFF
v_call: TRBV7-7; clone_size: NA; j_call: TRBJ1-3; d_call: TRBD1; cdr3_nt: TGTGCTAGCAGCTATGGACAGGGACCTGGAAACACCATATATTTT; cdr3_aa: CASSYGQGPGNTIYF
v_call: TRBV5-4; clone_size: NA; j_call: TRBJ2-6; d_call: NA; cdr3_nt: TGTGCCAGCAGCTTGACAAGCTCTGGGGCCAACGTCCTGACTTTC; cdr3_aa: CASSLTSSGANVLTF
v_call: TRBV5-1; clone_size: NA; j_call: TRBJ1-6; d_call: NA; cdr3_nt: TGCGCCAGCTCTTGGACAGTCAATTCACCCCTCCACTTT; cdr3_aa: CASSWTVNSPLHF
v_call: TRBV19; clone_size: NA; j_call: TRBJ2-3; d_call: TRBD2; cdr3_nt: TGTGCCAGTCGGACTAGTTATAGGACAGATACGCAGTATTTT; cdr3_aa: CASRTSYRTDTQYF
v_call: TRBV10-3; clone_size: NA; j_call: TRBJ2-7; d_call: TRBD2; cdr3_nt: TGTGCCACCAAGGCGGGAGAAGAGGTGCAGTACTTC; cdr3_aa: CATKAGEEVQYF
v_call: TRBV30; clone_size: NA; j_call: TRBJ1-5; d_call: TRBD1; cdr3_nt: TGTGCCTGGAGTGTCGACAGGGATCAGCCCCAGCATTTT; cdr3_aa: CAWSVDRDQPQHF
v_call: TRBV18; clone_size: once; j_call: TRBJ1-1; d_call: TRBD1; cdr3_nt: TGTGCCAGCACCGGACAGGCTAACACTGAAGCTTTCTTT; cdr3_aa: CASTGQANTEAFF
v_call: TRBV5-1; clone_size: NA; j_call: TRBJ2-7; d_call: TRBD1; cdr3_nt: TGCGCCAGCAGCTTGTCAGGGGGCGCCTACGAGCAGTACTTC; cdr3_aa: CASSLSGGAYEQYF
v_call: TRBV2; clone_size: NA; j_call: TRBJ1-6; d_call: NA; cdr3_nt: TGTGCCAGCAGTGAATATAGGGGAGGATATAATTCACCCCTCCACTTT; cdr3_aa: CASSEYRGGYNSPLHF
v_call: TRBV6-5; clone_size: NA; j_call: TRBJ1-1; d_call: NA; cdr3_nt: TGTGCCAGCAGTTATCGAGGAGGTAATGAAGCTTTCTTT; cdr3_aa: CASSYRGGNEAFF
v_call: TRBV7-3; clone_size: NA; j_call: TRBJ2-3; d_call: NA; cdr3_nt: TGTGCCAGCAGCTTAACCGGGGTAGATACGCAGTATTTT; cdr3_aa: CASSLTGVDTQYF
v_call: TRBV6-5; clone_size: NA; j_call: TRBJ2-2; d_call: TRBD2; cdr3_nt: TGTGCCAGCAGTTTTAAAACTAGCGACGGCACCGGGGAGCTGTTTTTT; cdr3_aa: CASSFKTSDGTGELFF
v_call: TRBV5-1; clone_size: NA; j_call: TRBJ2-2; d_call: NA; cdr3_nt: TGCGCCAGCAGCTCTCAGGGGAACACCGGGGAGCTGTTTTTT; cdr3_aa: CASSSQGNTGELFF
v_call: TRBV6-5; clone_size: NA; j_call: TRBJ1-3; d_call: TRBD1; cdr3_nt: TGTGCCAGCAGCTGGGGACAGTACTCTGGAAACACCATATATTTT; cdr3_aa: CASSWGQYSGNTIYF
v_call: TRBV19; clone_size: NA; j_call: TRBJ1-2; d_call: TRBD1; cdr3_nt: TGTGCCAGTAGTATTGACAGGGGGCGGTATGGCTACACCTTC; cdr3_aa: CASSIDRGRYGYTF
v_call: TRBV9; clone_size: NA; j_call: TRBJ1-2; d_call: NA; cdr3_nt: TGTGCCAGCAGCGTAGACGGGAACTATGGCTACACCTTC; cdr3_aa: CASSVDGNYGYTF
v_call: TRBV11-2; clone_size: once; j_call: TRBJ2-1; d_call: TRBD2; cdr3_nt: TGTGCCAGCAGCTTAGGGACTAGCGGGTACAATGAGCAGTTCTTC; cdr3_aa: CASSLGTSGYNEQFF
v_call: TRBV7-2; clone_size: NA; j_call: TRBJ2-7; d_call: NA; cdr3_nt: TGTGCCAGCAGCTTTCGGGCGGGGTCCTACGAGCAGTACTTC; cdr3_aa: CASSFRAGSYEQYF
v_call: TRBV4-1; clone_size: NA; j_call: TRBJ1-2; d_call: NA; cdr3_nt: TGCGCCAGCAGCCAAGACGGCGGATATGGCTACACCTTC; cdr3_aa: CASSQDGGYGYTF
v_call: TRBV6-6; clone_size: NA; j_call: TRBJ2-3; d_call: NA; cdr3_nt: TGTGCCAGCACCGGACAGCAAGCTAGCACAGATACGCAGTATTTT; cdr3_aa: CASTGQQASTDTQYF
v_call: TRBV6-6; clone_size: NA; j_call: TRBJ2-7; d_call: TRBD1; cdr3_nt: TGTGCCAGCAGTTACCCGGGACAGGGAAACGAGCAGTACTTC; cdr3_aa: CASSYPGQGNEQYF
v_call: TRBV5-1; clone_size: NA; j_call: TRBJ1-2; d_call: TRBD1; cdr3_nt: TGCGCCAGCAGCCCGGACAGGGGCGTTGGTGGCTACACCTTC; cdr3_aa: CASSPDRGVGGYTF
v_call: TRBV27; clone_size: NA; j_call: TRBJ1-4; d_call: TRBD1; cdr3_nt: TGTGCCAGCAGCCGTACCCCGGGACAGCCTAATGAAAAACTGTTTTTT; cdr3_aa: CASSRTPGQPNEKLFF